Listed below are T cell receptor beta chains from one sample, sequenced in a study of shared clonotypes between healthy human individuals. Libraries were prepared by immunoSEQ multiplex PCR; TCRdb keeps only in-frame clonotypes and omits some of them. This sample yields approximately 2.5 million clones, of which roughly 93% are seen a single time; about 0.34% belongs to the top ten. Specimen: naive CD4+ T cells from PBMCs. These receptors originate from a man aged 18 to 30 in good health. Some clones in this sample may be carry-over from other donors' samples. CDR3s include the opening cysteine and the closing phenylalanine or tryptophan. Clone sizes are given selectively: once, few, many, or a class where the clone is expanded.

cdr3_aa | v_call | clone_size
CASSILGQGAAGTGELFF | TRBV19 | .
CASGFRTALNTEAFF | TRBV12-5 | .
CATSRDGGSDEQFF | TRBV15 | .
CASSYWSSRGELFF | TRBV6-5 | .
CASSYRDLTEQFF | TRBV6-5 | .
CASSQDLWAGDGQETQYF | TRBV4-1 | .
CAISSSASSYNEQFF | TRBV10-3 | .
CAISESGPSYEQYF | TRBV10-3 | .
CASSLKRTSGYNEQFF | TRBV7-3 | .
CASSLGQLGELFF | TRBV14 | .
CASSQDRLGGSETQYF | TRBV4-1 | .
CASSPIRETNEKLFF | TRBV11-3 | .
CASRKDRASSYNEQFF | TRBV28 | .
CASSLRTSGRAELFF | TRBV11-3 | .
CASRGLAGAPGEQYF | TRBV25-1 | .
CASSYSKTGGDTQYF | TRBV6-5 | .
CASSPQMLSTQGTEAFF | TRBV18 | .
CASSCPFPTGISYEQYF | TRBV28 | .
CASSLFIGFRETQYF | TRBV5-1 | .
CASSPDRNYGYTF | TRBV7-8 | .
CAWSEGSAFF | TRBV30 | .
CASSLGIANYGYTF | TRBV28 | .
CASSQGQGHRGYTF | TRBV6-5 | .
CASSQAPNTEAFF | TRBV4-3 | .
CASSEWGEVYYEQYF | TRBV6-1 | .
CSVTGSPTDTQYF | TRBV29-1 | .
CASRSGANVLTF | TRBV9 | .
CASSFEGKNTEAFF | TRBV27 | .
CASSEAASTDTQYF | TRBV2 | .
CASSARSTDTQYF | TRBV7-6 | .
CSVAGQGFHEQYF | TRBV29-1 | .
CATMTGLNEKLFF | TRBV10-3 | once
CASSSGILDTSGNTIYF | TRBV11-2 | .
CASSLQPGANTGELFF | TRBV7-3 | .
CASSLEAGGGTDTQYF | TRBV7-6 | once
CASSESGNYGYTF | TRBV10-2 | .
CASSLGPRDTSNQPQHF | TRBV11-3 | .
CASSPGRIPDTQYF | TRBV7-3 | .
CSVSGSPTDTQYF | TRBV29-1 | .
CASSLSRSRSGKGYTF | TRBV5-1 | .
CASSLLRTGTGTGELFF | TRBV27 | once
CASSSTGGTGELFF | TRBV7-9 | .
CASSPGQNYGYTF | TRBV6-1 | .
CASSFSGGIQETQYF | TRBV5-4 | .
CASSLEWTGDYEQYF | TRBV5-8 | .
CASSWASGRSDTQYF | TRBV28 | .
CASSFGGTQYF | TRBV7-2 | once
CASSGQGWRDTEAFF | TRBV6-1 | .
CASSLGESTNAETQYF | TRBV11-3 | .
CASSLLGSENGYTF | TRBV28 | .
CASTEGTGQETQYF | TRBV6-1 | .
CASSLVGSQPQHF | TRBV28 | .
CASSLAGTGSYNEQFF | TRBV7-2 | .